This T cell receptor (beta chain) was documented in a study of T-cell memory formation after mild COVID-19. Regarding the study as a whole: Clones that contracted from day 15 to 85 were balanced CD4/CD8, while later expanders leaned CD4+. CM and EM subsets held most contracting CD4+ clones; EMRA held CD8+ ones.

Employing constant-segment primers, 5'RACE generated TCR alpha and TCR beta cDNA libraries bearing sample barcodes and UMIs. One entry per CDR3 protein results from TCRdb running MiXCR on the 5' RACE reads. The repertoire holds approximately 150,000 distinct CDR3 sequences, with under 25% as singletons. The V end lost 6 bases, the J end lost 1 base, and 10 bases lay between the germline ends. CDR3 length: 14 amino acids. This clonotype was detected only once. The target antigen is unknown. Specimen: PBMCs or a T cell subset sorted from them (not recorded which). The chain links TRBV12-3 or TRBV12-4 to TRBJ1-3, with D unclear. The origin of this receptor is an adult woman who had mild COVID-19 (a few samples of this study predate the infection). Cell type and time point are not known. CDR3 amino acids: CASSPLRSGNTIYF. The CDR3 DNA reads as TGTGCCAGCAGCCCCCTCCGTTCTGGAAACACCATATATTTT.